This T cell receptor (beta chain) was recorded in a study of cytomegalovirus exposure and HLA in healthy donors. Overall study results and limits: One cluster of highly shared sequence variants probably arose as a sequencing artifact. Most TCR sequences were uncommon, yet certain public TCRs appeared in many donors. The study designated about 160 TCR beta chains cytomegalovirus-associated.

Note on this clone: Its antigen remains unknown.

Germline CDR1 and CDR2: ENHRY and SYGVKD. V was trimmed by 0 bases and J by 5 bases, leaving 10 bases between them. This CDR3 is built from 15 residues. Use of 60 Vbeta and 13 Jbeta primers characterized the PCR. Only in-frame clones appear in the TCRdb table, and some are missing; sequencing was by immunoSEQ multiplex PCR. The sample has about 89,000 clones, around 71% seen once; the top ten hold approximately 2.3%. The V call is TRBV10-3, the J call TRBJ2-2; D possibly corresponds to TRBD1 (6 bases). Sequencing was carried out using PBMCs. This receptor was identified in a man aged 30-40 years in good health and CMV-seronegative. CDR3 region: CAISESGQGTGELFF. CDR3 sequence (DNA): TGTGCCATCAGTGAGTCGGGACAAGGGACCGGGGAGCTGTTTTTT.